This passage covers 4 T cell receptor beta chains from one sample sequenced in a study of early T cells in non-severe SARS-CoV-2 infection. TCRdb reanalysed the 5' RACE reads using MiXCR and keeps one entry per CDR3 protein. The table has about 67,000 distinct CDR3 sequences, approximately 10% seen once; the top ten hold less than 5%. Source material: whole blood. Receptors were obtained from an adult who was a healthcare worker with PCR-confirmed SARS-CoV-2 infection or an uninfected control (not recorded which).

This clonotype turned up a few times. The chain links TRBV29-1 to TRBJ2-1; 12 positions match TRBD1. The CDR3 contains 11 residues. Germline V CDR1 and CDR2: SQVTM, ANQGSEA. V lost 6 bases, J lost 15 bases, and 6 bases stayed unmatched. CDR3 DNA sequence: TGCAGCGTAGGGACAGGGGGCGCGTGGTTCTTC. Its translation: CSVGTGGAWFF.

This clonotype was counted at least ten times. The chain couples TRBV10-2 to TRBJ2-5, with 9 bases fitting TRBD1. CDR3 length: 13 amino acids. Germline loops: CDR1 WSHSY, CDR2 SAAADI. Losses at the gene ends were 7 bases for V and 4 bases for J; bases not matched to a gene: 4. The CDR3 bases are TGCGCCAGCACTAAGGACAGGGGAGAGACCCAGTACTTC. Translation gives CASTKDRGETQYF.

The genes are TRBV12-3 or TRBV12-4 and TRBJ2-2; TRBD2 might be the D (5 bases). The ends were cut back, 5 bases at V and 0 bases at J, with 13 bases in the middle. The CDR3 runs 16 residues. The CDR3 bases are TGTGCCAGCAGTGCCGGGATTAGCGCGAACACCGGGGAGCTGTTTTTT. It codes for CASSAGISANTGELFF.

This clonotype was observed many times. This chain connects TRBV9 to TRBJ2-7; 8 bases are a match to TRBD1. The CDR3 extends over 13 amino acids. Trimming at V came to 4 bases and at J to 4 bases, leaving 4 bases not matched to a gene. Germline V CDR1 and CDR2: SGDLS, YYNGEE. The DNA for the CDR3 is TGTGCCAGCAGCCTCGACAGGGGTTACGAGCAGTACTTC. Residues: CASSLDRGYEQYF.